The rows below give T cell receptor beta chains drawn from one sample of a study of regulatory T cells in long-lasting Graves disease. One entry per CDR3 protein results from TCRdb running MiXCR on the multiplex PCR reads. This sample has 400,000 to 500,000 distinct CDR3 sequences, with 20% to 25% found just once. Material: peripheral blood mononuclear cells (PBMCs), obtained when the disease was refractory, from a patient treated with antithyroid drugs. These receptors were obtained from a female donor with Graves disease. The CDR3 runs from the conserved cysteine through the conserved F or W. The order of the fields is V gene, J gene, CDR3 protein.

V: TRBV10-3; J: TRBJ2-7; CDR3: CAISEGTSGSYEQYF
V: TRBV9; J: TRBJ2-7; CDR3: CASSVPCRIYEQYF
V: TRBV12-3/TRBV12-4; J: TRBJ2-1; CDR3: CASSFPNEQFF
V: TRBV3-1; J: TRBJ1-4; CDR3: CASSRQELGPSEKLFF
V: TRBV30; J: TRBJ1-1; CDR3: CAWSVLGDGTEAFF
V: TRBV7-8; J: TRBJ2-2; CDR3: CASSLSGVPSNTGELFF
V: TRBV7-9; J: TRBJ2-7; CDR3: CASSSTGGRPYEQYF
V: TRBV20-1; J: TRBJ2-7; CDR3: CSAGGYEQYF
V: TRBV6-1; J: TRBJ1-1; CDR3: CASGHMNTEAFF
V: TRBV28; J: TRBJ2-7; CDR3: CASSLLAQRGDEQYF
V: TRBV6-1; J: TRBJ2-1; CDR3: CATMWGLVSNEQFF
V: TRBV15; J: TRBJ1-4; CDR3: CATSRVGGSEKLFF
V: TRBV28; J: TRBJ2-5; CDR3: CASSRPGQETQYF
V: TRBV7-2; J: TRBJ1-1; CDR3: CASSRGGTGINTEAFF
V: TRBV4-1; J: TRBJ2-5; CDR3: CASSHLPLANLPEETQYF
V: TRBV7-9; J: TRBJ2-5; CDR3: CASSLDGSRPQETQYF
V: TRBV27; J: TRBJ2-1; CDR3: CASSQSPYNEQFF
V: TRBV27; J: TRBJ1-1; CDR3: CASSLGVEGIGSEAFF
V: TRBV7-9; J: TRBJ2-5; CDR3: CASSRFPQARQETQYF
V: TRBV6-2/TRBV6-3; J: TRBJ2-1; CDR3: CASRPSGGLSWMDEQFF
V: TRBV5-6; J: TRBJ2-7; CDR3: CASSWEGLSEQYF
V: TRBV12-5; J: TRBJ1-5; CDR3: CASGRYSNQPQHF
V: TRBV6-5; J: TRBJ1-5; CDR3: CASSYRAGGGQPQHF
V: TRBV4-1; J: TRBJ1-4; CDR3: CASSQVRGEKLFF
V: TRBV7-9; J: TRBJ2-6; CDR3: CASSSRDSTGANVLTF
V: TRBV5-1; J: TRBJ1-5; CDR3: CASSLGTGPTGQPQHF
V: TRBV5-4; J: TRBJ2-5; CDR3: CASSLVSGSKTQYF
V: TRBV20-1; J: TRBJ2-7; CDR3: CSARDMAGGDYEQYF
V: TRBV6-2/TRBV6-3; J: TRBJ2-2; CDR3: CASSLGTGASGELFF
V: TRBV7-9; J: TRBJ1-4; CDR3: CASSFMRRTGKGITNEKLFF
V: TRBV4-1; J: TRBJ2-3; CDR3: CASSQTAGGSTDTQYF
V: TRBV2; J: TRBJ2-2; CDR3: CASSVVAGANTGELFF